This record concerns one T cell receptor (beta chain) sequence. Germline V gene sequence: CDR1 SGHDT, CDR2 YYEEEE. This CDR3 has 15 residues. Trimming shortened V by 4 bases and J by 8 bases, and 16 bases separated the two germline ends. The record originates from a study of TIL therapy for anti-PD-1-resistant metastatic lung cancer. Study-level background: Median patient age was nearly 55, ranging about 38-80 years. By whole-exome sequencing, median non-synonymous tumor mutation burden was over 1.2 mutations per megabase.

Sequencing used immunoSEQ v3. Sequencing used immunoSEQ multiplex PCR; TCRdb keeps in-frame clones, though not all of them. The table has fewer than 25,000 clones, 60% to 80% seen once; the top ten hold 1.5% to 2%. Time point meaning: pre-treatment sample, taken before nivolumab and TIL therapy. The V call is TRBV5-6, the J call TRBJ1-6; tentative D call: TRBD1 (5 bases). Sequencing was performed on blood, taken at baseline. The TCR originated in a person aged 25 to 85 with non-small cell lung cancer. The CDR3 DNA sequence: TGTGCCAGCAGCCTACGGGACGTTGGGCATTCACCCCTCCACTTT. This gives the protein CASSLRDVGHSPLHF.